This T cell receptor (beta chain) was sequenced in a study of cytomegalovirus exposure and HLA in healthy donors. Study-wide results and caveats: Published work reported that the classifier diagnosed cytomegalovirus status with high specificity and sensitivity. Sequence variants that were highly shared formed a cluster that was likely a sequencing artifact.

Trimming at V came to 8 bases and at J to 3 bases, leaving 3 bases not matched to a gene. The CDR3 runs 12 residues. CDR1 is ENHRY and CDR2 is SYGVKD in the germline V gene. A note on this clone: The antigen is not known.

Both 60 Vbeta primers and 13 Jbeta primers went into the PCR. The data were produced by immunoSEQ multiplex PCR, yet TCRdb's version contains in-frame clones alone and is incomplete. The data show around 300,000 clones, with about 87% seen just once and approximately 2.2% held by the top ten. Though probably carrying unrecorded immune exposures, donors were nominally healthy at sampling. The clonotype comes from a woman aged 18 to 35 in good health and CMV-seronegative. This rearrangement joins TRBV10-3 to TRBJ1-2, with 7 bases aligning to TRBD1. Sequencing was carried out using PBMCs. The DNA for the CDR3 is TGTGCCATCGGTCAGGGGGACTATGGCTACACCTTC. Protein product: CAIGQGDYGYTF.